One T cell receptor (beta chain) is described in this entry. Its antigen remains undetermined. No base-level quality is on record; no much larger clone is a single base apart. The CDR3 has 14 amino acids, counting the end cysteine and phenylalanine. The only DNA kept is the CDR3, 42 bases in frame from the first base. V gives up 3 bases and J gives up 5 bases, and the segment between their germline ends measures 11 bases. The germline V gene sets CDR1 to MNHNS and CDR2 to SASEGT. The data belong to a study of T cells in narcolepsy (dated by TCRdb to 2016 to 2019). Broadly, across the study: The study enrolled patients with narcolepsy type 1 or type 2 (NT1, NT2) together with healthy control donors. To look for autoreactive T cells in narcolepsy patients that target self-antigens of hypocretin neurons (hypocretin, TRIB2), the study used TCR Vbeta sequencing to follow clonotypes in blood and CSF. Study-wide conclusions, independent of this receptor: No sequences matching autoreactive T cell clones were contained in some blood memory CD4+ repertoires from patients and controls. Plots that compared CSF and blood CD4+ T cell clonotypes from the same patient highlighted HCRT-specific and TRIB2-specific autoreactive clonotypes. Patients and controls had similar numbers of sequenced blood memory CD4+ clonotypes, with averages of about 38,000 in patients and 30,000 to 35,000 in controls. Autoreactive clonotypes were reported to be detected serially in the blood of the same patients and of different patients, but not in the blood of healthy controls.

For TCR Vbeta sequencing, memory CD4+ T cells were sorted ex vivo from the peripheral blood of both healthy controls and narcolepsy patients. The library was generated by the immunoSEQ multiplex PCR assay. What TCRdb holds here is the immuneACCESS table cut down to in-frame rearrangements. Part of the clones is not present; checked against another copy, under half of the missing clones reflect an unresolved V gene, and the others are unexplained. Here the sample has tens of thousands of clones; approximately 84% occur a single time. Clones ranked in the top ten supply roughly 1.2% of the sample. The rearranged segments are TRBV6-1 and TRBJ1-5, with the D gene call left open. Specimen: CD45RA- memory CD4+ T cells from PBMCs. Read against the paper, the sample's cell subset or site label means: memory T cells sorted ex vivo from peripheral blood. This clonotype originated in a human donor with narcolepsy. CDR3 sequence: CASSDSGGHQPQHF. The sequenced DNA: TGTGCCAGCAGTGATAGTGGAGGACATCAGCCCCAGCATTTT.